A single T cell receptor (beta chain) is shown here with its context. The junction differs from germline at one of its ends, possibly a read error. The data were taken from a study of T cells after somatic rescue of genetic block. The germline V gene encodes CDR1 PRHDT and CDR2 FYEKMQ (reference sequence). The CDR3 length is 16 residues. The data were produced by immunoSEQ multiplex PCR, yet TCRdb's version contains in-frame clones alone and is incomplete. The table has about 67,000 clones, around 92% seen once. Sequences were obtained from peripheral blood mononuclear cells (PBMCs). The sequence was collected from a man aged 35 to 55. V usage is TRBV13 and J usage is TRBJ1-5; 11 bases agree with TRBD1. CDR3 protein: CASSIGTGGPNQPQHF. For the CDR3, the DNA is TGTGCCAGCAGCATAGGGACAGGGGGTCCGAATCAGCCCCAGCATTTT.